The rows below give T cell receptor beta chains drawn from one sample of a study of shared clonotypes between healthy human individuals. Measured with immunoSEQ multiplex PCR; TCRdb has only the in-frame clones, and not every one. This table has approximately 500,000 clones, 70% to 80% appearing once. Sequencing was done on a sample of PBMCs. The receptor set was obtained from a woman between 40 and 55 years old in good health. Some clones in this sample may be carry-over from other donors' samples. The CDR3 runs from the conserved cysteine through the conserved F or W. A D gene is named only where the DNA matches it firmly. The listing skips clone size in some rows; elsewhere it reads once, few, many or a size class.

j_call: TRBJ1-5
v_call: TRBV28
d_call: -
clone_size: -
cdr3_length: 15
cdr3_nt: TGTGCCACGAGTAGAACAGGGTTGGGCAATCAGCCCCAGCATTTT
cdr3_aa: CATSRTGLGNQPQHF

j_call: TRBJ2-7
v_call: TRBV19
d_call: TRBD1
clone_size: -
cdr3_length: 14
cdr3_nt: TGTGCCAGTAGTACTCGGACAGGGGATTACGAGCAGTACTTC
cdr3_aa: CASSTRTGDYEQYF

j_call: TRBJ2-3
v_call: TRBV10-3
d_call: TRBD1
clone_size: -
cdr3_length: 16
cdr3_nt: TGTGCCATCAGTGGTGGGGACAGGGGATTCTCAGATACGCAGTATTTT
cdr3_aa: CAISGGDRGFSDTQYF

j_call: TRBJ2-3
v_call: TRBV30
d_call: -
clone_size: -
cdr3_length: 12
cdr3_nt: TGTGCCTGGAGTCCACCGGGAGATACGCAGTATTTT
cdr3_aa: CAWSPPGDTQYF

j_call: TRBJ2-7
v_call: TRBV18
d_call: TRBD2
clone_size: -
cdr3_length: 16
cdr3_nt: TGTGCCAGCTCACCCCCGGGGACTAGCGGGAGGGTTGAGCAGTACTTC
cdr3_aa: CASSPPGTSGRVEQYF

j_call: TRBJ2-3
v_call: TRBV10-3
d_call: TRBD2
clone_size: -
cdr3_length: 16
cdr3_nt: TGTGCCATCGGAAGGTATAGCGGGAGAACCGGAGATACGCAGTATTTT
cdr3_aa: CAIGRYSGRTGDTQYF

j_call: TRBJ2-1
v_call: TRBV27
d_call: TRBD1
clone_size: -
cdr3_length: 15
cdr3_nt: TGTGCCAGCAGTCACAACAGGGGGATCTACAATGAGCAGTTCTTC
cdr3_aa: CASSHNRGIYNEQFF

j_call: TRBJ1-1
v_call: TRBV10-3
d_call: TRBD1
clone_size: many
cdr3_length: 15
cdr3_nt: TGTGCCATCAGGACCGGGACAGGGGATATGACTGAAGCTTTCTTT
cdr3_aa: CAIRTGTGDMTEAFF

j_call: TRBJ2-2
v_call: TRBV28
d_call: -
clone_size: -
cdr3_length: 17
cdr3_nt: TGTGCCAGCAGTATACAAGAGCGAATAGTGAGCACCGGGGAGCTGTTTTTT
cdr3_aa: CASSIQERIVSTGELFF

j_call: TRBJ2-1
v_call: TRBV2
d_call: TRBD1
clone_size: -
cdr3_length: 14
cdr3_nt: TGTGCCAGCAGTGTGGGGTGGGACAGGAATGAGCAGTTCTTC
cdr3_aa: CASSVGWDRNEQFF

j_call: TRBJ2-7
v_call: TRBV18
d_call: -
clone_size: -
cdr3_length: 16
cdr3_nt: TGTGCCAGCGCGACCACCGGGGGATTAAGCTCCTACGAGCAGTACTTC
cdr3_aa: CASATTGGLSSYEQYF

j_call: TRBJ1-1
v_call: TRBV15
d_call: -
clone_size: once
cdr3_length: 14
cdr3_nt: TGTGCCACCAGCTCCTGGACAGCGAACACTGAAGCTTTCTTT
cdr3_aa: CATSSWTANTEAFF

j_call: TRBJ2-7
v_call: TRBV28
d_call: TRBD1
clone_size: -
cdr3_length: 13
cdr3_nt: TGTGCCAGCAGCCCAACGGCTCCGGGACAGAGGAACTTC
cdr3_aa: CASSPTAPGQRNF

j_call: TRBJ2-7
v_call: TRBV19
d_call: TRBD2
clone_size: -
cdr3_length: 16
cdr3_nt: TGTGCCAGTTCTGGACTAGCGGGAGGACGTGCTCACGAGCAGTACTTC
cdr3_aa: CASSGLAGGRAHEQYF

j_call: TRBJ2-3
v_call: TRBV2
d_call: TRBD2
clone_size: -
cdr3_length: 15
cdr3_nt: TGTGCCAGCACTCCGGGACTAGCGGCCACAGATACGCAGTATTTT
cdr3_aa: CASTPGLAATDTQYF

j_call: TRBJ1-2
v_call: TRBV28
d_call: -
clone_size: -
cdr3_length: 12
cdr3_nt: TGTGCCAGCAGTTGGATAAACTATGGCTACACCTTC
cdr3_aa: CASSWINYGYTF

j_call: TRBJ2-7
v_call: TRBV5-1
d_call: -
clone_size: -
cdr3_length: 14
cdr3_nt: TGCGCCAGCAGCTTGGTCGCGGAGAGATACGAGCAGTACTTC
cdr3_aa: CASSLVAERYEQYF

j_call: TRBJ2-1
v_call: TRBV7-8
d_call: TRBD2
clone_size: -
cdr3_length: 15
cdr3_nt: TGTGCCAGCAGCTTCAGGACTAGCGGAGGTAATGAGCAGTTCTTC
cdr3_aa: CASSFRTSGGNEQFF

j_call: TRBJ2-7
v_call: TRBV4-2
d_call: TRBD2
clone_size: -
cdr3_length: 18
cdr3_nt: TGTGCCAGCAGCCAAACCCTTGGGACTAGCGGGGCCAACTACGAGCAGTACTTC
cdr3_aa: CASSQTLGTSGANYEQYF

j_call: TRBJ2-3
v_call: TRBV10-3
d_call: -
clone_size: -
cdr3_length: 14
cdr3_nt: TGTGCCACCCGCGGAGCAGTAAACACAGATACGCAGTATTTT
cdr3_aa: CATRGAVNTDTQYF

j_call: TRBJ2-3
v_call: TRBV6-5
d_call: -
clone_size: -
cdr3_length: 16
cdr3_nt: TGTGCCAGCAGTTACCAGGGGGGTACGGGCACAGATACGCAGTATTTT
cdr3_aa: CASSYQGGTGTDTQYF

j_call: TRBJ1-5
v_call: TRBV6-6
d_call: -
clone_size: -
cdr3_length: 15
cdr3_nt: TGTGCCAGCAGTTCACAGGCCCCGGGGCATCAGCCCCAGCATTTT
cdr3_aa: CASSSQAPGHQPQHF

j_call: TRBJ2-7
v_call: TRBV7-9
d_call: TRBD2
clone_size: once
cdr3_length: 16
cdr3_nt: TGTGCCAGCAGCTTAGCGGTGGCTAGCGGGAGGTACGAGCAGTACTTC
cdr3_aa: CASSLAVASGRYEQYF

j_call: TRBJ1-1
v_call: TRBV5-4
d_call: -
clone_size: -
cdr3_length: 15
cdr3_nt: TGTGCCAGCAGCCCTGGGTCGACAGGGAACACTGAAGCTTTCTTT
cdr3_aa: CASSPGSTGNTEAFF

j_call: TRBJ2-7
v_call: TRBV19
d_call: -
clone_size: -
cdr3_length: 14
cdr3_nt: TGTGCCAGTAGTATACACGGGCAATCCTACGAGCAGTACTTC
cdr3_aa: CASSIHGQSYEQYF

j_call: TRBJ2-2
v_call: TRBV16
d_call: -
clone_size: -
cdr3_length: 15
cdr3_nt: TGTGCCAGCAGCCAGTCGGGGGTCGGCACCGGGGAGCTGTTTTTT
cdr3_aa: CASSQSGVGTGELFF

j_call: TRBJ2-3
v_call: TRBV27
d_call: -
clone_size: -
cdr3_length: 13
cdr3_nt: TGTGCCAGCAGTACCCGTCCGGCAGATACGCAGTATTTT
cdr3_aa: CASSTRPADTQYF

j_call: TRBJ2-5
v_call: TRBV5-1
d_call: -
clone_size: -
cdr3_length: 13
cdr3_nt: TGCGCCAGCAGCTTAACGATCGAAGAGACCCAGTACTTC
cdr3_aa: CASSLTIEETQYF

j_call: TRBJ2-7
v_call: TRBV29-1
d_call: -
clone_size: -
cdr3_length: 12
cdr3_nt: TGCAGCGTTGAGTCAGCTTCCTACGAGCAGTACTTC
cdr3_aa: CSVESASYEQYF

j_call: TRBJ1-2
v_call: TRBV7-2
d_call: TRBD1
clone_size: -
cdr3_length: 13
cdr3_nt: TGTGCCAGCAGCCCTGACAGGGGGCCTGGCTACACCTTC
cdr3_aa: CASSPDRGPGYTF

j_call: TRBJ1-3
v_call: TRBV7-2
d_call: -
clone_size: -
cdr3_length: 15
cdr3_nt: TGTGCCAGCACCCCCGGTGGCCGCTCTGGAAACACCATATATTTT
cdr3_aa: CASTPGGRSGNTIYF

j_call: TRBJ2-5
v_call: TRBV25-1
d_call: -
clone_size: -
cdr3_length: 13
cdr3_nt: TGTGCCAGCAGTGATTACGGGAGCGTGACCCAGTACTTC
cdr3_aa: CASSDYGSVTQYF

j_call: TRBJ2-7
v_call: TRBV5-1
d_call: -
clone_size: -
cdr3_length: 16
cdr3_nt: TGCGCCAGCAGCTTGGTCCCGGGACTTTTAGCCTACGAGCAGTACTTC
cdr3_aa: CASSLVPGLLAYEQYF

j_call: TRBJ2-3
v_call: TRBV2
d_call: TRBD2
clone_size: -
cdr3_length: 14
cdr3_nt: TGTGCCAGCAGTTTTAGCGGGAGGACAGATACGCAGTATTTT
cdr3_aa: CASSFSGRTDTQYF

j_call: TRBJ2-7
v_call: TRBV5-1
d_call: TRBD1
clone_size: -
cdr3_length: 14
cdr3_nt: TGCGCCACATCACTGCAGGGGGCGTTCTACGAGCAGTACTTC
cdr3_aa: CATSLQGAFYEQYF

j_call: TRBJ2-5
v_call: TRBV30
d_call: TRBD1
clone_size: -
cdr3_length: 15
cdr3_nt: TGTGCCTGGAGTGCACAGACAGGGCTGTTGGAGACCCAGTACTTC
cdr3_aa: CAWSAQTGLLETQYF

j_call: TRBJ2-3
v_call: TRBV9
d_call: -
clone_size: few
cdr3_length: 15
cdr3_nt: TGTGCCAGCAGCGTTAATGGACAGTACACAGATACGCAGTATTTT
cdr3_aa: CASSVNGQYTDTQYF

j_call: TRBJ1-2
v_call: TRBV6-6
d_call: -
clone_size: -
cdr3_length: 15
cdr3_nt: TGTGCCAGCACCACCGGTGGAGGGAACCCTCATGGCTACACCTTC
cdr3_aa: CASTTGGGNPHGYTF

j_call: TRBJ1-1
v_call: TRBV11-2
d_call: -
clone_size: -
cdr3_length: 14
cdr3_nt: TGTGCCAGCAGCTTAGGGTATGGGGCAGATGAAGCTTTCTTT
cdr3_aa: CASSLGYGADEAFF

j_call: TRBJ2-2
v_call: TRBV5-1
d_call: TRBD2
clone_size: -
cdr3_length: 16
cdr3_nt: TGCGCCAGCAGCTCTCTAGCGGGAGGGAACACCGGGGAGCTGTTTTTT
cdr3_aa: CASSSLAGGNTGELFF

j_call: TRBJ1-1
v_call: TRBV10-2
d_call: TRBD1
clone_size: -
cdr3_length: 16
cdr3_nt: TGCGCCAGCAGTGGGACAGGGGGTTTTTCTGACACTGAAGCTTTCTTT
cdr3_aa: CASSGTGGFSDTEAFF

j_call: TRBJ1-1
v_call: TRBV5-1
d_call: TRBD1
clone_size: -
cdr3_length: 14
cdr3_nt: TGCGCCAGCAGCTTGGGGACAGGGCGCACTGAAGCTTTCTTT
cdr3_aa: CASSLGTGRTEAFF

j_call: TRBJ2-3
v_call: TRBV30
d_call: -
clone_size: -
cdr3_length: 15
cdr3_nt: TGTGCCTGGAGTGGTCGGGACCCAAGCACAGATACGCAGTATTTT
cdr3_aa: CAWSGRDPSTDTQYF

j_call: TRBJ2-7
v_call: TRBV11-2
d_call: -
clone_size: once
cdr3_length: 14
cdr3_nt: TGTGCCAGCAGCTTAGAGCCAAGTTCCTACGAGCAGTACTTC
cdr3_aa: CASSLEPSSYEQYF

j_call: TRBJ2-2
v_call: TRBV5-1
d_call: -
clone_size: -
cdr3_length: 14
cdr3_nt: TGCGCCAGCAGCTCCTTCACCCGGTCCGGGGAGCTGTTTTTT
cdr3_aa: CASSSFTRSGELFF

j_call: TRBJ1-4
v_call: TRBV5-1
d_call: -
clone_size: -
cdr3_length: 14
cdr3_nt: TGCGCCAGCAGCCCTGGACAGTTTAATGAAAAACTGTTTTTT
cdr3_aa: CASSPGQFNEKLFF

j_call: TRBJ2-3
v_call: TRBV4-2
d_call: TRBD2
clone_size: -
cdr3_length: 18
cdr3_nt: TGTGCCAGCAGCCAAGATCGCCTAGCGGGAGTTAGCACAGATACGCAGTATTTT
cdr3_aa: CASSQDRLAGVSTDTQYF

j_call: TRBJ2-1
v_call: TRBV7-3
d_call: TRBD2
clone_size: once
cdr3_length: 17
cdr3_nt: TGTGCCAGCAGCTGGGGTGTGGGGGCTAGCGGGATCGGTGAGCAGTTCTTC
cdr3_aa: CASSWGVGASGIGEQFF